The text below deals with one TCR beta chain. Its antigen is unidentified. This record belongs to a study of T cell responses to AZD1222 COVID-19 vaccine. Findings of the study overall: Nearly half of spike-specific TCRs reportedly go after variant regions that carry no mutations. Along spike, vaccine-associated CD4 TCRs were found throughout, with dominance at 160-218 and 743-854. Baseline serostatus was positive in only six AZD1222 recipients. Sampling captured repertoires only after the peak T cell response.

V gave up 3 bases and J gave up 2 bases; unmatched junction bases: 5. Germline V CDR1 and CDR2: SQVTM, ANQGSEA. This CDR3 has 14 amino acids. Using immunoSEQ multiplex PCR, the repertoire was profiled, and TCRdb retains in-frame clones only, with some absent. The table has about 110,000 clones, roughly 90% seen once. This clonotype was sampled from an adult in good health. This specimen consisted of peripheral blood, obtained on day 0 of MenACWY control vaccination. This chain joins TRBV29-1 and TRBJ1-1; TRBD1 aligns across 8 bases. CDR3 amino acids: CSVDYRGANTEAFF. Written as DNA, the CDR3 is TGCAGCGTTGACTACAGGGGGGCAAACACTGAAGCTTTCTTT.